This T cell receptor (beta chain) was retrieved from a study of beta chain features in type 1 diabetes. Study results and caveats: All four CD4+ subsets of Type 1 diabetes patients contained TCRB CDR3s that were moderately but significantly shorter. Patients with type 1 diabetes showed fewer VDJ junction insertions and more deletions. PCR, the amplification step, might favor shorter templates, equally in patients and controls.

As for this clone: The antigen is undetermined.

The whole isolated RNA underwent reverse transcription, so sequencing captured expressed TCRB transcripts. Clones were sequenced by immunoSEQ multiplex PCR, and TCRdb holds only the in-frame ones, with some missing. Of 600,000 to 700,000 clones listed, 13% are singletons. CD45RO/CCR7/CD25/CD127/CD95/CD27 sorting isolated CD4+ naive, central memory, regulatory and stem cell-like memory cells. Without exception, sorted populations had purity beyond 95%. V lost 7 bases and J 11 bases, leaving 15 bases between the germline ends. The CDR3 is 13 residues long. Germline CDR1 is LNHDA and CDR2 is SQIVND (reference sequence).

This receptor was taken from a man aged 18 to 29 with type 1 diabetes. The rearrangement joins TRBV19 to TRBJ1-6; D ambiguous. The specimen was naive CD4+ T cells from blood. In DNA form, the CDR3 reads TGTGCCAGTACCAAGATAGGGAGTGCACCCCTCCACTTT. Its translation: CASTKIGSAPLHF. The entire variable domain, with the rest obtained from reference TRBV19 and TRBJ1-6, is as follows: DGGITQSPKYLFRKEGQNVTLSCEQNLNHDAMYWYRQDPGQGLRLIYYSQIVNDFQKGDIAEGYSVSREKKESFPLTVTSAQKNPTAFYLCASTKIGSAPLHFGNGTRLTVT.